This T cell receptor beta chain was observed in a study of T-cell memory formation after mild COVID-19. Study outcomes and limitations: Contracting CD4+ clones were located mainly in CM and EM, and CD8+ clones in EMRA. There were some responding clones in pre-infection memory, which suggested that cross-reactive memory had joined.

J was trimmed by 9 bases and V by 3 bases; bases with no gene match: 7. This CDR3 region has 14 residues. Germline-derived CDR1 and CDR2 are SEHNR and FQNEAQ (reference sequence). 5'RACE with constant-segment primers built TCRalpha and TCRbeta cDNA libraries with UMIs. Via MiXCR, TCRdb re-called the 5' RACE reads, giving one row per CDR3 protein. The data show hundreds of thousands of distinct CDR3 sequences, approximately 16% seen once. With regard to this clonotype: Its specificity is unknown.

This chain uses TRBV7-9 with TRBJ2-1, with TRBD2 matching over 8 bases. The sequence was obtained from a young man who had mild COVID-19 (a few samples of this study predate the infection). Cell type and time point are not known. The sequencing input was PBMCs or a T cell subset sorted from them (not recorded which). DNA for the CDR3: TGTGCCAGCAGCTTTGGCGGGGGGTATCTTGAGCAGTTCTTC. It is translated as CASSFGGGYLEQFF.